This T cell receptor beta chain comes out of a study of cytomegalovirus exposure and HLA in healthy donors. The PCR was carried out with 60 Vbeta primers and 13 Jbeta primers. Sequencing was performed with immunoSEQ multiplex PCR; in TCRdb, only in-frame clones are kept and a portion is missing. The listing contains more than 45,000 clones. This CDR3 contains 12 residues. CDR1 and CDR2 from the germline V gene are SQVTM and ANQGSEA. The junction had 3 bases not matched to a gene; V was cut back by 4 bases and J by 5 bases. Study-level findings and limits: Whilst most TCR sequences proved rare, a subset of public TCRs occurred across many donors. Immune exposure data for these donors was limited to CMV serostatus. A later analysis linked a missense variant in DCLRE1C to the trimming of TCR beta V and J genes.

With respect to this clone: Its antigen is still unknown.

The genes are TRBV29-1 and TRBJ1-1, with TRBD1 matching 8 bases. Sequences were obtained from PBMCs. The TCR originated in a woman aged 40 to 49 in good health and CMV-seronegative. The CDR3 reads CSVAGQGTEAFF. The CDR3 DNA reads TGCAGCGTTGCCGGACAGGGAACTGAAGCTTTCTTT. The full variable domain, completed using reference TRBV29-1 and TRBJ1-1, is SAVISQKPSRDICQRGTSLTIQCQVDSQVTMMFWYRQQPGQSLTLIATANQGSEATYESGFVIDKFPISRPNLTFSTLTVSNMSPEDSSIYLCSVAGQGTEAFFGQGTRLTVV.